These T cell receptor beta chains were read from a single sample in a study of T cells after yellow fever vaccination. MiXCR was run by TCRdb on the 5' RACE reads, yielding one entry per CDR3 protein. The sample has hundreds of thousands of distinct CDR3 sequences; about 4% are singletons. This sample comprised PBMCs, obtained 5 days after the yellow fever booster vaccination. Receptors were obtained from a man aged 18 to 29 who received the YFV17D yellow fever vaccine. CDR3s leave out the opening cysteine and the closing phenylalanine or tryptophan. A D gene is named only where the DNA matches it firmly.

TRBV4-2	.	ASSQDLQSRTYEQY
TRBV19	TRBD1	ASEGAEQF
TRBV11-2	.	ASSLTVIPYEQY
TRBV4-2	TRBD1	ASSQDRDRGDSNQPQH
TRBV7-2	.	ASSLEVARQKEKLF
TRBV2	.	ASSEKTIQETQY
TRBV15	TRBD2	ATSRAPGRDTGELF
TRBV14	.	ASSQDWAGVETQY
TRBV7-6	.	ASSLQAGRLTDTQY
TRBV7-9	TRBD1	ASSEQGSNYGYT
TRBV7-6	.	ASSLLLGSSYNEQF
TRBV28	.	ASGDSLGRSGNTIY
TRBV5-6	.	ASSSWQGETQY
TRBV9	.	ASSVDWGGTDTQY
TRBV6-6	TRBD1	ASSYSSWTGYNEQY
TRBV20-1	.	SAKRGGGEQF
TRBV6-1	.	ASRVSDGNTGELF
TRBV7-9	TRBD1	ASSLATGGRSGNTIY
TRBV4-3	.	ASSQGIYRRYGYT
TRBV9	.	ASSVVGWGTEAF
TRBV10-3	.	ATRDGADYGYT
TRBV7-2	.	ASSLGAGQYNEQF
TRBV7-9	.	ASSLDGVRPEAF
TRBV9	TRBD1	ASSVAGTGVVGYT
TRBV9	.	ASSVVGQNGELF
TRBV18	.	ASSPPSEYYGYT
TRBV11-2	TRBD2	ASRPPGGEETQY
TRBV15	.	ATSRDLRDPRGETQY
TRBV6-5	.	ASSYGTTTNEKLF
TRBV4-3	.	ASSQDRVYGYT
TRBV7-2	.	ASRADTDTQY
TRBV5-5	.	ASSFVQGDNYGYT
TRBV20-1	TRBD2	SARDLAGSYNEQF
TRBV5-1	.	ASSLGRGTGELF
TRBV5-1	.	ASSVDTAADTQY
TRBV6-1	.	ASSDLPGADTQY
TRBV7-2	.	ASSLPGGRRAF
TRBV5-1	TRBD1	ASSLGTGGATNEKLF
TRBV10-3	TRBD1	AIRGQVVYGYT
TRBV4-2	.	ASSPPGRTSGNTIY
TRBV2	.	ASSEWRGRDYNEQF
TRBV24-1	TRBD2	ATSDGLLADQETQY
TRBV4-2	.	ASSQELYGYT
TRBV6-6	.	ASNRYSNQPQH
TRBV9	TRBD2	ASSVGGGTLQETQY
TRBV12-3/TRBV12-4	TRBD1	ASSLQGRFGATIQGVKAF
TRBV30	.	AWSTGGNQPQH
TRBV6-5	.	ASSYLAQGNNEQF
TRBV3-1	TRBD1	ASRETGSTEAF
TRBV6-2/TRBV6-3	TRBD1	ASSPTGNNSPLH
TRBV2	.	ASSEDWGLAKNIQY
TRBV11-1	TRBD2	ASSLNRGTSHPGNEQF
TRBV12-3/TRBV12-4	.	ASMEGSGNTIY
TRBV27	TRBD2	ASNRLSRWREGREQY
TRBV20-1	.	SARQAFMNTEAF
TRBV6-2/TRBV6-3	TRBD1	ASSSPGDSHYGYT
TRBV5-1	TRBD1	ASSVGQDNEQF